This TCR beta chain was identified during a study of breast tumors, draining lymph nodes, adjacent tissues (dated by TCRdb to 2016 to 2018). Concerning the study at large: TCR beta repertoires were compared across tumor, adjacent nontumor tissue and axillary lymph nodes obtained from breast cancer patients. The study was designed to assess the relationships and possible T-cell exchange between tumor, surrounding tissue and draining lymph node repertoires in human breast cancer.

There are many counts of this clonotype. Its antigen is not yet known. Base qualities were left out, and no much larger clone turns up one base away. Overall results and qualifications from the work: Tumor T-cell repertoires showed less diversity than lymph node repertoires and more diversity than nontumor tissue repertoires, and tumor T-cell repertoires showed preferential V and J gene usage. Tumor and nontumor tissue repertoires were found to be significantly more similar in luminal-like than in basal-like breast cancer. The data were considered consistent with most tumor T cells being derived from the lymph node and subsequently expanding within tumor tissue. The conclusion that tumor T cells originate in lymph nodes was framed as consistent with a hypothesis rather than directly demonstrated.

For sequencing, an Illumina HiSeq 2000 was employed. Multiplex PCR amplification was used to build the TCR beta chain libraries. High-throughput sequencing was used to analyze the amplified TCR beta chain products. TCRdb passed the public sequencing reads through fastp at Q25 and MiXCR, retaining productive beta sequences. Identical CDR3 proteins give one entry, which carries the most common genes and DNA. Recorded for this sample are around 70,000 distinct CDR3 sequences; 43% of them occurred a single time. The ten top clones hold almost 8.5% of the sample. V lost 0 bases and J lost 6 bases; the stretch between them is 12 bases long. The CDR3 runs 14 amino acids, cysteine and phenylalanine included. Only the CDR3 DNA is retained, 42 bases long and in frame from the first base. CDR1 and CDR2 are read off the germline V gene as SGHTS and YDEGEE.

Sequenced sample: breast tumor tissue. In this chain, TRBV5-8 is recombined with TRBJ1-2; a tentative D match to TRBD1 spans 5 bases. This clonotype originated in a female donor with breast cancer. Some clones in this sample may be carry-over from other donors' samples. The DNA reads as follows: TGTGCCAGCAGCTTGGCCTGGCAGGGTGATGGCTACACCTTC. The encoded protein is CASSLAWQGDGYTF.